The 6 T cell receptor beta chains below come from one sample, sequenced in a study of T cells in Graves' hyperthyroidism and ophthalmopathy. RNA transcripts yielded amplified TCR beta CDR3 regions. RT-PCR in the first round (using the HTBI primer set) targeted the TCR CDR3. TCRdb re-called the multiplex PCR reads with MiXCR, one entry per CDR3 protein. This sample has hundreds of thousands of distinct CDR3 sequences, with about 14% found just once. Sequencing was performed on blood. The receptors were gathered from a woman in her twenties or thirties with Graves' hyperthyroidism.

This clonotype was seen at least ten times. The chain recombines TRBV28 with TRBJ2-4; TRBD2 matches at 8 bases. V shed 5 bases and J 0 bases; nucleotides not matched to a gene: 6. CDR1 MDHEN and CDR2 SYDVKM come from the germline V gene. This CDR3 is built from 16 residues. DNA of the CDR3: TGTGCCAGCAGTGATTATAGCGGGGAAGCCAAAAACATTCAGTACTTC. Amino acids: CASSDYSGEAKNIQYF. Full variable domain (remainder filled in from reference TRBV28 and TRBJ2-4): DVKVTQSSRYLVKRTGEKVFLECVQDMDHENMFWYRQDPGLGLRLIYFSYDVKMKEKGDIPEGYSVSREKKERFSLILESASTNQTSMYLCASSDYSGEAKNIQYFGAGTRLSVL.

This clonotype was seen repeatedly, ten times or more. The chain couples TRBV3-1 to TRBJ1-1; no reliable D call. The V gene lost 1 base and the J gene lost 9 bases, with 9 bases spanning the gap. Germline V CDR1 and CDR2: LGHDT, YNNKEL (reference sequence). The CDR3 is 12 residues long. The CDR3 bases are TGTGCCAGCAGCCAAGGGACCGATAAAGCTTTCTTT. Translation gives CASSQGTDKAFF. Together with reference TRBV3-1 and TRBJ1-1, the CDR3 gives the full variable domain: DTAVSQTPKYLVTQMGNDKSIKCEQNLGHDTMYWYKQDSKKFLKIMFSYNNKELIINETVPNRFSPKSPDKAHLNLHINSLELGDSAVYFCASSQGTDKAFFGQGTRLTVV.

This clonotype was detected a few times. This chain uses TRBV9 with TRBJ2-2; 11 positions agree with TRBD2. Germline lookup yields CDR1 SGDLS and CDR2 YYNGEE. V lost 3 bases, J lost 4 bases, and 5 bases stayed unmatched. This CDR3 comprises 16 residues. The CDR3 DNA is TGTGCCAGCAGCGCCGGGACTAGCGGACTCACCGGGGAGCTGTTTTTT. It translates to CASSAGTSGLTGELFF.

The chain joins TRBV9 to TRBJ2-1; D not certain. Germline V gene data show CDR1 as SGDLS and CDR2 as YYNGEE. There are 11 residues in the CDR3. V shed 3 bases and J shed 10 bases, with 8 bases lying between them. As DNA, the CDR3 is TGTGCCAGCAGCGGAAGGGCCGAGCAGTTCTTC. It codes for CASSGRAEQFF.

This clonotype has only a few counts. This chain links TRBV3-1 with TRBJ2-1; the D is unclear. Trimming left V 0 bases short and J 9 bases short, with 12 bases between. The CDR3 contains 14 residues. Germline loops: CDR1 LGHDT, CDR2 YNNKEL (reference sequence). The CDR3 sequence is CASSQEGLAGEQFF. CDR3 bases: TGTGCCAGCAGCCAAGAGGGATTAGCCGGTGAGCAGTTCTTC.

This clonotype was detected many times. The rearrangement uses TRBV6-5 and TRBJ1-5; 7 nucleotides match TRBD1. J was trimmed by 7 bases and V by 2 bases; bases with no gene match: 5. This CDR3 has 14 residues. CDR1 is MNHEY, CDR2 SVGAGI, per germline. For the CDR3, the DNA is TGTGCCAGCAGTTACGAGGGGGCCAGCCAGCCCCAGCATTTT. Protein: CASSYEGASQPQHF.